These 6 T cell receptor beta chains share one sample of origin, sequenced in a study of blood T cell repertoires in COVID-19. The assay was immunoSEQ multiplex PCR, and TCRdb's table has in-frame clones only and misses some. The top ten hold about 3% of the sample, which has 150,000 to 200,000 clones, approximately 79% seen once. Sequenced: peripheral blood. The receptors come from a woman of 80 years or more with acute or convalescent COVID-19.

This rearrangement joins TRBV9 to TRBJ2-7; 7 nucleotides align to TRBD2. The CDR3 contains 15 residues. Germline V gene lookup returns CDR1 SGDLS and CDR2 YYNGEE. After removal of 0 bases from V and 0 bases from J, the junction contained 3 bases not matched to a gene. This CDR3 reads CASSVESGGSYEQYF. CDR3 in DNA: TGTGCCAGCAGCGTAGAATCGGGAGGCTCCTACGAGCAGTACTTC.

The chain employs TRBV5-5 and TRBJ1-4; maybe TRBD1 (5 bases). CDR3 length: 15 residues. V lost 0 bases and J lost 5, with 11 bases in between. The germline gives CDR1 SGHKS, CDR2 YYEKEE (reference sequence). As DNA, the CDR3 is TGTGCCAGCAGCTTGGTCCAGGGTATAAATGAAAAACTGTTTTTT. This sequence encodes CASSLVQGINEKLFF.

This clone was detected once. V usage is TRBV24-1 and J usage is TRBJ2-2, with D possibly TRBD1 on 6 matching bases. Germline V gene sequence: CDR1 KGHDR, CDR2 SFDVKD. Trimming took off 4 bases at V and 4 bases at J, with 12 bases between the two ends. The CDR3 is made up of 15 amino acids. CDR3 nucleotide sequence: TGTGCCACCAGTGAACCGGGACATCCCACCGGGGAGCTGTTTTTT. Amino acid sequence: CATSEPGHPTGELFF.

V gene TRBV28 combines with J gene TRBJ1-6; 9 bases align to TRBD1. Germline V gives CDR1 MDHEN, CDR2 SYDVKM. The ends lost 3 bases at V and 3 bases at J; junction bases unmatched: 3. The length of the CDR3 is 16 residues. The CDR3 sequence is CASSFADRGYNSPLHF. The CDR3 DNA sequence: TGTGCCAGCAGTTTTGCGGACAGGGGCTATAATTCACCCCTCCACTTT.

The chain couples TRBV19 to TRBJ2-2; TRBD1 matches at 7 bases. V lost 3 bases and J lost 6; bases outside the gene matches: 19. CDR1 LNHDA and CDR2 SQIVND come from the germline V gene (reference sequence). CDR3 length equals 19 residues. The CDR3 DNA reads TGTGCCAGTAGTATGGAGGCACGAGGGGGCGCGTTATTTTCCGGGGAGCTGTTTTTT. Residues: CASSMEARGGALFSGELFF.

This rearrangement joins TRBV24-1 to TRBJ2-3; D perhaps matches TRBD2 (5 bases). CDR1 is KGHDR, CDR2 SFDVKD, per germline. V dropped 9 bases and J dropped 7 bases, with 13 bases sitting between them. The CDR3 spans 12 residues. For the CDR3, the DNA is TGTGCCACCCAAGGGAGCGGAAATACGCAGTATTTT. Amino acid sequence: CATQGSGNTQYF.